A single sample gave rise to the 27 T cell receptor beta chains below, sequenced in a study of blood T cell repertoires in COVID-19. Sequencing was performed with immunoSEQ multiplex PCR; in TCRdb, only in-frame clones are kept and a portion is missing. The table shows about 250,000 clones, with approximately 84% occurring only once. The sample was PBMCs or T cells enriched from blood (not recorded which). The receptors shown here come from a man between 35 and 55 years old who had recovered from COVID-19.

Only a few counts were recorded for this clone. This chain uses TRBV7-9 with TRBJ1-2; D is ambiguous. The V gene's germline CDR1 is SEHNR and CDR2 FQNEAQ (reference sequence). CDR3 length: 14 amino acids. Trimming cost V 6 bases and J 6 bases, with 17 bases left between them. CDR3 in amino acids: CASSQTADYNGYTF. DNA of the CDR3: TGTGCCAGCAGTCAGACGGCGGATTACAATGGCTACACCTTC.

This rearrangement joins TRBV9 to TRBJ1-3; D perhaps matches TRBD1 (6 bases). The CDR3 loop spans 19 amino acids. V lost 5 bases, J lost 1 base, and 25 bases lay in between. Germline V gives CDR1 SGDLS, CDR2 YYNGEE. CDR3 nucleotides: TGTGCCAGCAGAGATCCCTCGGACAGTTTTACCCCTTCTGGAAACACCATATATTTT. Its translation: CASRDPSDSFTPSGNTIYF.

The chain is built from TRBV28 and TRBJ2-1, with D hard to call. Trimming removed 5 bases from V and 15 bases from J, with 17 bases in between. CDR3 length: 12 amino acids. In germline, CDR1 is MDHEN, CDR2 SYDVKM. This CDR3 is CASSLLIGLRFF. The CDR3 DNA is TGTGCCAGCAGTCTACTAATTGGCCTGCGGTTCTTC.

This clone appeared once. The chain uses TRBV4-2 and TRBJ1-5; 7 bases are shared with TRBD1. Germline values: CDR1 LGHNA, CDR2 YNFKEQ. V lost 4 bases, J lost 4 bases, and 7 bases stayed unmatched. The CDR3 is 15 residues long. The chain's CDR3 is CASSLPGTENQPQHF. As DNA, the CDR3 is TGTGCCAGCAGCCTCCCCGGGACAGAAAATCAGCCCCAGCATTTT.

This chain connects TRBV28 to TRBJ2-7; D is unclear. CDR3 length: 11 amino acids. Germline CDR1 and CDR2: MDHEN and SYDVKM. Trimming cost V 8 bases and J 6 bases, with 11 bases left between them. The CDR3 region is CASESPLEQYF. Written as DNA, the CDR3 is TGTGCCAGCGAGTCCCCTCTCGAGCAGTACTTC.

A few counts support this clone. CDR3 residues: CASSRTTGIHEQYF. CDR3 bases: TGTGCCAGCAGCAGGACCACCGGGATCCACGAGCAGTACTTC. The chain joins TRBV7-2 to TRBJ2-7, with D perhaps matching TRBD2 (5 bases). Germline V lookup: CDR1 SGHTA, CDR2 FQGNSA. Trimming shortened V by 5 bases and J by 5 bases, and 16 bases separated the two germline ends. The CDR3 sequence is 14 residues long.

This chain joins TRBV7-9 and TRBJ1-2; unclear D gene. The germline V gene has CDR1 SEHNR and CDR2 FQNEAQ (reference sequence). The V gene lost 1 base and the J gene lost 13 bases, with 16 bases spanning the gap. This CDR3 is built from 13 residues. Written as DNA, the CDR3 is TGTGCCAGCAGCTTAGATACTACGACGTACTGCACCTTC. Residues: CASSLDTTTYCTF.

This sequence joins TRBV7-8 and TRBJ1-2; no reliable D call. Germline values: CDR1 SGHVS, CDR2 FQNEAQ. With 2 bases removed from V and 8 bases from J, the gap between germline ends came to 18 bases. There are 15 residues in the CDR3. The DNA for the CDR3 is TGTGCCAGCAGCTTAACACGTCCAGGTGGCGGGGGCTACACCTTC. Protein: CASSLTRPGGGGYTF.

This clone was recorded once. V gene TRBV19 combines with J gene TRBJ1-3, with a possible D match to TRBD1 (6 bases). V lost 5 bases and J lost 2, with 25 bases in between. Germline V gene data show CDR1 as LNHDA and CDR2 as SQIVND (reference sequence). The CDR3 totals 19 residues. Written as DNA, the CDR3 is TGTGCCAGTAGTCGGCAAGGACAGTCCCATCTAGGGCCTGGAAACACCATATATTTT. This gives the protein CASSRQGQSHLGPGNTIYF.

The chain uses TRBV25-1 and TRBJ1-2; TRBD1 is a possible D gene (6 bases). V gave up 4 bases and J gave up 4 bases, with 16 bases separating them. The length of the CDR3 is 15 residues. Germline loops: CDR1 MGHDK, CDR2 SYGVNS. CDR3 bases: TGTGCCAGCAGTGCTGAACGAGGGGGTGGCTATGGCTACACCTTC. Translation: CASSAERGGGYGYTF.

J is TRBJ2-2 and V is TRBV7-9, with 8 bases fitting TRBD2. V lost 5 bases and J lost 7; bases outside the gene matches: 9. CDR1 and CDR2 from the germline V gene are SEHNR and FQNEAQ (reference sequence). The CDR3 is 15 residues long. The CDR3 DNA is TGTGCCAGCAGCCCCGCGGGGGGCCATATCGGGGAGCTGTTTTTT. Encoded protein: CASSPAGGHIGELFF.

This clone was observed a single time. This rearrangement joins TRBV18 to TRBJ1-5; D is unresolved. V lost 2 bases and J 4 bases, leaving 15 bases between the germline ends. Germline CDR1 is KGHSH and CDR2 is LQKENI. The CDR3 is made up of 16 amino acids. Here the CDR3 reads CASSPNGRKMNQPQHF. The CDR3 region has the DNA TGTGCCAGCTCACCAAACGGCAGGAAGATGAATCAGCCCCAGCATTTT.

In DNA, the CDR3 is TGCAGCGTTGAAGATAGGCTCAATGGACAGGAGCAGTTCTTC. It yields the protein CSVEDRLNGQEQFF. The rearrangement uses TRBV29-1 and TRBJ2-1; a weak D match, TRBD1 (6 bases). The germline V gene has CDR1 SQVTM and CDR2 ANQGSEA. The CDR3 has 14 amino acids. V dropped 0 bases and J dropped 10 bases, with 16 bases sitting between them.

This sequence joins TRBV7-2 and TRBJ2-7; TRBD2 aligns across 10 bases. Germline values: CDR1 SGHTA, CDR2 FQGNSA. Trimming cost V 5 bases and J 3 bases; bases outside gene matches: 16. CDR3 length: 18 residues. Written as DNA, the CDR3 is TGTGCCAGCAGCCCAAGACTAGCGGGCGGACCGGGGAACTACGAGCAGTACTTC. This codes for CASSPRLAGGPGNYEQYF.

The rearrangement uses TRBV7-9 and TRBJ2-1; 8 bases line up with TRBD2. Per germline, CDR1 SEHNR and CDR2 FQNEAQ (reference sequence). The CDR3 is 14 residues long. V lost 6 bases to trimming and J lost 3 bases; unmatched junction nucleotides: 4. CDR3 DNA sequence: TGTGCCAGCAGGGCTAGCGGGTTCTACAATGAGCAGTTCTTC. Its translation is CASRASGFYNEQFF.

CDR3 residues: CASSRDGSYEQYF. In nucleotides, the CDR3 is TGTGCCAGCAGCCGGGATGGCTCCTACGAGCAGTACTTC. This sequence joins TRBV27 and TRBJ2-7, with D possibly being TRBD2 (5 bases). CDR1 is MNHEY and CDR2 is SMNVEV in the germline V gene (reference sequence). Between the trimmed V and J ends, which lost 6 bases and 0 bases, there was a span of 9 bases. The CDR3 extends over 13 amino acids.

The rearrangement uses TRBV9 and TRBJ1-1, with a tentative D call TRBD1 (6 bases). V was trimmed by 1 base and J by 1 base, leaving 11 bases between them. The CDR3 runs to 15 residues. The germline CDR1 and CDR2 sequences are SGDLS and YYNGEE. DNA for the CDR3: TGTGCCAGCAGCGTATTGGGCAGGGGGAACACTGAAGCTTTCTTT. This sequence encodes CASSVLGRGNTEAFF.

The V and J genes are TRBV10-3 and TRBJ2-1, with 11 bases aligning to TRBD2. CDR1 is ENHRY, CDR2 SYGVKD, per germline. The V segment lost 7 bases and the J segment 2 bases; nucleotides outside the gene matches: 10. This CDR3 comprises 17 residues. CDR3 coding DNA: TGTGCCATCACCCCACTAGCGGGAGATCCAACCTACAATGAGCAGTTCTTC. Encoded protein: CAITPLAGDPTYNEQFF.

The V gene is TRBV7-2, the J gene TRBJ2-7; possibly TRBD1 for D (6 bases). Trimming left V 5 bases short and J 3 bases short, with 17 bases between. Germline V gene sequence: CDR1 SGHTA, CDR2 FQGNSA. The CDR3 extends over 15 amino acids. In DNA form, the CDR3 reads TGTGCCAGCAGCCAAATGCCAGGGGCGGTCTACGAGCAGTACTTC. Amino acids: CASSQMPGAVYEQYF.

The rearrangement links TRBV5-1 to TRBJ2-7; D gene uncertain. Trimming left V 0 bases short and J 2 bases short, with 12 bases between. CDR1 and CDR2 (germline): SGHRS, YFSETQ. This CDR3 is 15 amino acids long. The CDR3 is CASSLEFAVAYEQYF. DNA of the CDR3: TGCGCCAGCAGCTTGGAATTTGCGGTTGCCTACGAGCAGTACTTC.

This chain uses TRBV5-1 with TRBJ2-5, with D possibly matching TRBD1 (5 bases). The V gene's germline CDR1 is SGHRS and CDR2 YFSETQ. This CDR3 has 14 residues. V lost 4 bases, J lost 1 base, and 11 bases lay in between. The CDR3, as DNA: TGCGCCAGCAGCCTTCGACAGTTCCAAGAGACCCAGTACTTC. Amino acids: CASSLRQFQETQYF.

The rearrangement uses TRBV5-1 and TRBJ2-1, with D possibly being TRBD1 (6 bases). CDR3 size: 15 residues. Looked up from germline, CDR1 is SGHRS and CDR2 is YFSETQ. Trimming cost V 4 bases and J 3 bases, with 14 bases left between them. Written as DNA, the CDR3 is TGCGCCAGCAGCCCAGCAGGGGCGGTCTACAATGAGCAGTTCTTC. Residues: CASSPAGAVYNEQFF.

This chain joins TRBV27 and TRBJ1-5; 7 positions agree with TRBD1. The CDR3 contains 16 residues. V trimming: 0 bases; J trimming: 3 bases; junction bases outside the gene matches: 5. CDR1 and CDR2 (germline): MNHEY, SMNVEV (reference sequence). This CDR3 is CASSLSRGAHNQPQHF. DNA for the CDR3: TGTGCCAGCAGTTTATCCAGGGGGGCCCACAATCAGCCCCAGCATTTT.

This sequence joins TRBV4-1 and TRBJ2-2; TRBD2 matches at 8 bases. J gave up 3 bases and V 1 base, and 1 base lay outside the gene matches. The germline V gene has CDR1 MGHRA and CDR2 YSYEKL. This CDR3 spans 15 amino acids. The CDR3 DNA sequence: TGCGCCAGCAGCCAAGGACTAGCGCACACCGGGGAGCTGTTTTTT. Protein sequence: CASSQGLAHTGELFF.

V usage is TRBV7-3 and J usage is TRBJ1-6; 7 bases line up with TRBD1. With 5 bases clipped from V and 4 bases from J, the junction kept 5 bases outside the gene matches. The CDR3 has 15 residues. Germline CDR1 and CDR2: SGHTA and FQGTGA. Here the CDR3 reads CASSLDRAYNSPLHF. The CDR3 DNA sequence: TGTGCCAGCAGCCTAGACAGGGCTTATAATTCACCCCTCCACTTT.

This clone was observed once. The chain joins TRBV6-5 to TRBJ2-2, with 7 positions matching TRBD1. Germline V gene sequence: CDR1 MNHEY, CDR2 SVGAGI. The CDR3 covers 15 residues. The V and J ends lost 7 bases and 1 base, in that order; junction bases with no gene match: 6. The DNA for the CDR3 is TGTGCCAGCATTTTCGGGACAGTGAACACCGGGGAGCTGTTTTTT. It specifies CASIFGTVNTGELFF.

A note on this clone: This sample includes further DNA sequences coding for the same CDR3. The chain employs TRBV12-3 or TRBV12-4 and TRBJ1-1; tentative D call: TRBD1 (5 bases). The CDR3 is 13 residues long. V was clipped by 3 bases and J by 1 base, with 6 bases between them. The CDR3 region is CASSLGRNTEAFF. The CDR3 DNA follows: TGTGCCAGCAGTTTGGGGCGGAACACTGAAGCTTTCTTT.